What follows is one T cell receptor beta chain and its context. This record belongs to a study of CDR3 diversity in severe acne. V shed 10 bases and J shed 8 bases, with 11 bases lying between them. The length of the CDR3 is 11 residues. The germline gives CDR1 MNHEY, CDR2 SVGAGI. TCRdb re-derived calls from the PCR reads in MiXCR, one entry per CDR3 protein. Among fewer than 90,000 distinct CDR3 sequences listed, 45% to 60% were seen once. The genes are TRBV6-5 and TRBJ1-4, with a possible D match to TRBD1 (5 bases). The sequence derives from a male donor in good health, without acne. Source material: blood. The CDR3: CATGQGEKLFF. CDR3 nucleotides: TGTGCCACCGGCCAGGGCGAAAAACTGTTTTTT.